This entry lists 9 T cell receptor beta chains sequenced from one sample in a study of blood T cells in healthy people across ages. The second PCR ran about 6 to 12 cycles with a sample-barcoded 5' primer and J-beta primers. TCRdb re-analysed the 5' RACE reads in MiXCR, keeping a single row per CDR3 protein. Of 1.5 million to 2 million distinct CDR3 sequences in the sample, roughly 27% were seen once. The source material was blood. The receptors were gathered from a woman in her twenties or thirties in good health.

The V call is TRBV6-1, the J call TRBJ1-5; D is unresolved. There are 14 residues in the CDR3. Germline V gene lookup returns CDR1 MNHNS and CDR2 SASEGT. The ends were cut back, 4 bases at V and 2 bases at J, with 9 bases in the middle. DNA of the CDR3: TGTGCCAGCAGTGGCCGGGGTGGCAATCAGCCCCAGCATTTT. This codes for CASSGRGGNQPQHF.

The CDR3 nucleotides read TGTGCCAGCACAGGGGGCGGCAATCAGCCCCAGCATTTT. Translated: CASTGGGNQPQHF. V is TRBV6-5 and J is TRBJ1-5; 8 positions agree with TRBD1. There are 13 residues in the CDR3. Germline V lookup: CDR1 MNHEY, CDR2 SVGAGI. The junction had 1 base not matched to a gene; V was cut back by 7 bases and J by 2 bases.

CDR3 nucleotides: TGCAGTGCTACAACTTACAGGGGAACTGAAGCTTTCTTT. Protein product: CSATTYRGTEAFF. The chain recombines TRBV20-1 with TRBJ1-1; 7 nucleotides align to TRBD1. CDR3 length: 13 residues. V lost 4 bases and J lost 5; bases outside the gene matches: 7. Germline CDR1 DFQATT, CDR2 SNEGSKA (reference sequence).

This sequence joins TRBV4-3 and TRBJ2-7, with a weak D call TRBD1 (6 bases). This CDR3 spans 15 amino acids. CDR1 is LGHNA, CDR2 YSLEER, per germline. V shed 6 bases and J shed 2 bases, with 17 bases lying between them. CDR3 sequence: CASRLHRDKAYEQYF. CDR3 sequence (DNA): TGCGCCAGCAGACTACACCGGGACAAGGCCTACGAGCAGTACTTC.

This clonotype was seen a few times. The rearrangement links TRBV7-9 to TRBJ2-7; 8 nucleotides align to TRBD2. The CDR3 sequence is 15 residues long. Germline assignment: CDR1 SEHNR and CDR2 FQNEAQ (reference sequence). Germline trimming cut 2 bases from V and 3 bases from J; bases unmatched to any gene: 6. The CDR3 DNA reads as TGTGCCAGCAGCTTACTCGCCCTAGCGGGCTACGAGCAGTACTTC. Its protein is CASSLLALAGYEQYF.

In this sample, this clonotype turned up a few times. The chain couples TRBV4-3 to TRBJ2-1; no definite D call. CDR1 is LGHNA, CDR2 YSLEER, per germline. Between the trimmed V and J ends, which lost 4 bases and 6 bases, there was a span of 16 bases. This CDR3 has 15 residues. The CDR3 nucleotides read TGCGCCAGCAGCCCCCGCCCTGGCGGAGTCAATGAGCAGTTCTTC. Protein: CASSPRPGGVNEQFF.

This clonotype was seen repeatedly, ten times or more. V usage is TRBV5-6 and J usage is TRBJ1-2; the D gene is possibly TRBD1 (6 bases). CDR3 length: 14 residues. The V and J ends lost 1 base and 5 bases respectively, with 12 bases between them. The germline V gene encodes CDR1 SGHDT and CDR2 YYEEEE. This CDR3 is CASSLRPGDYGYTF. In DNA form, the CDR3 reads TGTGCCAGCAGCTTGAGGCCAGGGGATTATGGCTACACCTTC. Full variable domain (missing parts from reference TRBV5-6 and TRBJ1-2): DAGVTQSPTHLIKTRGQQVTLRCSPKSGHDTVSWYQQALGQGPQFIFQYYEEEERQRGNFPDRFSGHQFPNYSSELNVNALLLGDSALYLCASSLRPGDYGYTFGSGTRLTVV.

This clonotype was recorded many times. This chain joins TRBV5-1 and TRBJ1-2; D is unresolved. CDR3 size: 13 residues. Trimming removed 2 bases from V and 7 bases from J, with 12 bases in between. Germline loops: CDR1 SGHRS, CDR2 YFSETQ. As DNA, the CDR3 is TGCGCCAGCAGCTTCCAATTAGCCGGTGGCTACACCTTC. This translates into CASSFQLAGGYTF.

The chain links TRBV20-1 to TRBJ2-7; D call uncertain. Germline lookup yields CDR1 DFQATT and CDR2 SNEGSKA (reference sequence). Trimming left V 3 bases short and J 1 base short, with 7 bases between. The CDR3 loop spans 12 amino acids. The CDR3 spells CSARDQSYEQYF. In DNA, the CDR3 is TGCAGTGCTAGGGACCAATCCTACGAGCAGTACTTC.